These 27 T cell receptor beta chains were sequenced from one sample in a study of T cells in Graves' hyperthyroidism and ophthalmopathy. Amplification yielded TCR beta CDR3 regions, with RNA transcripts as the source. Initially, a first-round RT-PCR of the TCR CDR3 employed the HTBI primer set. TCRdb reprocessed the multiplex PCR reads via MiXCR and lists one record per CDR3 protein. The sample holds approximately 740,000 distinct CDR3 sequences, about 15% seen once. Source material: blood. The source of these receptors is a woman between 18 and 30 years old with Graves' hyperthyroidism.

This clonotype occurred many times. This chain uses TRBV15 with TRBJ2-7, with D tentatively TRBD2 (5 bases). This CDR3 spans 15 amino acids. The germline V gene encodes CDR1 LNHNV and CDR2 YYDKDF (reference sequence). The V end was cut by 0 bases, the J end by 2 bases, with 11 bases between. The CDR3 nucleotides are TGTGCCACCAGCAGAGATCCCGGGAAAACCTACGAGCAGTACTTC. Protein sequence: CATSRDPGKTYEQYF. The entire variable domain, with the rest obtained from reference TRBV15 and TRBJ2-7, is as follows: DAMVIQNPRYQVTQFGKPVTLSCSQTLNHNVMYWYQQKSSQAPKLLFHYYDKDFNNEADTPDNFQSRRPNTSFCFLDIRSPGLGDTAMYLCATSRDPGKTYEQYFGPGTRLTVT.

This clonotype has only a few counts. CDR3 residues: CASTDRGLVNEKLFF. In DNA, the CDR3 is TGTGCCAGCACGGACAGGGGACTAGTTAATGAAAAACTGTTTTTT. This chain uses TRBV6-1 with TRBJ1-4; TRBD1 matches 9 bases. V lost 7 bases and J lost 4; bases outside the gene matches: 7. The CDR3 is made up of 15 amino acids. Germline V gives CDR1 MNHNS, CDR2 SASEGT.

The rearrangement joins TRBV28 to TRBJ2-7; either TRBD1 or TRBD2 may fit D (5 bases each). V lost 5 bases and J lost 0, with 20 bases in between. Germline CDR1 MDHEN, CDR2 SYDVKM. The CDR3 has 17 amino acids. The CDR3 loop is CASSNPTLRDDSYEQYF. CDR3 sequence (DNA): TGTGCCAGCAGTAACCCAACTCTCAGGGACGACTCCTACGAGCAGTACTTC.

This clonotype was counted only a few times. V usage is TRBV20-1 and J usage is TRBJ1-2, with 7 bases matching TRBD1. CDR1 is DFQATT and CDR2 is SNEGSKA in the germline V gene (reference sequence). The CDR3 covers 12 residues. Germline trimming cut 6 bases from V and 4 bases from J; bases unmatched to any gene: 5. The DNA of the CDR3 is TGCAGTGCCACGGGACAGTCCTATGGCTACACCTTC. It yields the protein CSATGQSYGYTF.

This clonotype was observed many times. This chain connects TRBV5-1 to TRBJ2-2; D remains ambiguous. The length of the CDR3 is 14 residues. Trimming left V 1 base short and J 5 bases short, with 9 bases between. Germline V gives CDR1 SGHRS, CDR2 YFSETQ. The CDR3 region is CASSLSPGTGELFF. In DNA, the CDR3 is TGCGCCAGCAGCTTGAGTCCCGGGACCGGGGAGCTGTTTTTT.

J is TRBJ1-1 and V is TRBV20-1; the D is unclear. The CDR3 runs 14 residues. Germline assignment: CDR1 DFQATT and CDR2 SNEGSKA (reference sequence). Trimming shortened V by 4 bases and J by 0 bases, and 12 bases separated the two germline ends. As DNA, the CDR3 is TGCAGTGCTACTCCGTTAGGGTTGAACACTGAAGCTTTCTTT. Protein: CSATPLGLNTEAFF.

This clonotype was recorded many times. This chain's CDR3 is CSALAGGPGTQYF. CDR3 DNA: TGCAGTGCTTTAGCGGGAGGGCCAGGGACCCAGTACTTC. The V and J genes are TRBV20-1 and TRBJ2-5; 11 bases line up with TRBD2. CDR1 is DFQATT, CDR2 SNEGSKA, per germline (reference sequence). V was pared by 5 bases and J by 7 bases, with 6 bases of the junction left unmatched. The CDR3 totals 13 residues.

As to this clonotype: The junction departs from germline at one end; a sequencing error may be responsible. The chain combines TRBV30 with TRBJ1-2, with a weak D call TRBD1 (5 bases). The CDR3 is 14 residues long. Germline CDR1 reads GTSNPN; CDR2 reads SVGIG (reference sequence). CDR3 in amino acids: CARSPGRGTYGYTF. The CDR3 DNA follows: TGTGCCCGGAGTCCCGGCCGGGGGACCTATGGCTACACCTTC.

This clonotype was recorded a few times. V usage is TRBV6-1 and J usage is TRBJ2-7; 8 nucleotides line up with TRBD2. Losses at the gene ends were 4 bases for V and 2 bases for J; bases not matched to a gene: 10. The CDR3 is made up of 16 amino acids. CDR1 and CDR2 from the germline V gene are MNHNS and SASEGT. CDR3 region: CASSATPSGPTYEQYF. The CDR3 DNA sequence: TGTGCCAGCAGTGCAACTCCTAGCGGGCCTACCTACGAGCAGTACTTC.

The chain employs TRBV10-3 and TRBJ2-3; D ambiguous. CDR1 is ENHRY, CDR2 SYGVKD, per germline. This CDR3 contains 11 residues. V was clipped by 8 bases and J by 6 bases, with 9 bases between them. In DNA, the CDR3 is TGTGCCATCTCGGGTGGGGATACGCAGTATTTT. This sequence encodes CAISGGDTQYF.

This clonotype has ten or more counts. This sequence joins TRBV24-1 and TRBJ1-1; D is possibly TRBD1 (5 bases). CDR3 size: 12 residues. Germline V gene sequence: CDR1 KGHDR, CDR2 SFDVKD. Trimming left V 5 bases short and J 6 bases short, with 9 bases between. CDR3 sequence (DNA): TGTGCCACCAGTGGGGGGACGTCTGAAGCTTTCTTT. As protein: CATSGGTSEAFF.

This clonotype has a count of ten or more. This rearrangement joins TRBV9 to TRBJ2-1; possible D gene TRBD1, 5 bases. The CDR3 length is 15 residues. Trimming took 0 bases from V and 6 from J, leaving 13 bases between them. Germline V gene sequence: CDR1 SGDLS, CDR2 YYNGEE. The CDR3 DNA is TGTGCCAGCAGCGTAGAGGGGCCCGTGAGCAATGAGCAGTTCTTC. Its protein is CASSVEGPVSNEQFF.

The table lists this clonotype with many counts. The chain links TRBV7-8 to TRBJ1-3; no clear D gene. Germline V gene lookup returns CDR1 SGHVS and CDR2 FQNEAQ. The V end was cut by 0 bases, the J end by 0 bases, with 12 bases between. The CDR3 covers 17 residues. Here the CDR3 DNA reads TGTGCCAGCAGCTTAGCGTGGGAGTACTACTCTGGAAACACCATATATTTT. Translating gives CASSLAWEYYSGNTIYF.

The chain recombines TRBV20-1 with TRBJ2-1; 8 positions match TRBD2. Matching the DNA end better, TRBJ2-7 makes the J call doubtful. The CDR3 runs to 17 residues. Germline V gene lookup returns CDR1 DFQATT and CDR2 SNEGSKA (reference sequence). Written as DNA, the CDR3 is TGCAGTGCTAGAGACCTCGGACTAGCTGTTTCCTACAATGAGCAGTACTTC. Its protein is CSARDLGLAVSYNEQYF.

V is TRBV29-1 and J is TRBJ1-5, with D unclear. Germline lookup yields CDR1 SQVTM and CDR2 ANQGSEA. The CDR3 totals 13 residues. Between the trimmed V and J ends, which lost 4 bases and 3 bases, there was a span of 10 bases. The CDR3 nucleotides read TGCAGCGTTGGAGCAGAAAACAATCAGCCCCAGCATTTT. Its translation is CSVGAENNQPQHF.

In this sample, this clonotype turned up many times. V is TRBV28 and J is TRBJ2-7; tentative D call: TRBD1 (6 bases). CDR3 size: 14 residues. The V gene's germline CDR1 is MDHEN and CDR2 SYDVKM. Trimming removed 5 bases at V and 2 bases at J, with 13 bases between. As DNA, the CDR3 is TGTGCCAGCAGTAAAAACAGGGTGGCCTACGAGCAGTACTTC. It translates to CASSKNRVAYEQYF.

The rearrangement uses TRBV12-3 or TRBV12-4 and TRBJ2-1; D tentatively fits TRBD1 or TRBD2 (7 bases each). V gave up 7 bases and J gave up 16 bases, with 20 bases separating them. This CDR3 is built from 12 residues. The chain's CDR3 is CASKIRGGRAFF. In nucleotides, the CDR3 is TGTGCCAGCAAGATCAGGGGGGGGAGAGCTTTCTTC.

The chain couples TRBV18 to TRBJ1-1, with 9 bases that match TRBD1. The trim removed 5 bases at V and 5 bases at J, leaving 6 bases unmatched. This CDR3 is built from 14 residues. Per germline, CDR1 KGHSH and CDR2 LQKENI. This CDR3 reads CASSSLDRGTEAFF. The CDR3 region has the DNA TGTGCCAGCTCATCACTTGACAGGGGGACTGAAGCTTTCTTT.

This clonotype has just a few counts. The rearrangement joins TRBV25-1 to TRBJ1-1; D may be TRBD1 (6 bases). The CDR3 consists of 15 residues. Trimming removed 5 bases from V and 0 bases from J, with 13 bases in between. Germline V gene data show CDR1 as MGHDK and CDR2 as SYGVNS. Written as DNA, the CDR3 is TGTGCCAGCAGTCTGGGGGCAGGGGTGAACACTGAAGCTTTCTTT. It specifies CASSLGAGVNTEAFF.

V is TRBV27 and J is TRBJ2-3, with 9 nucleotides matching TRBD2. The V and J ends lost 0 bases and 4 bases, in that order; junction bases with no gene match: 11. Germline V lookup: CDR1 MNHEY, CDR2 SMNVEV (reference sequence). The CDR3 runs 18 residues. DNA of the CDR3: TGTGCCAGCAGTTTATCGGTAGCGGGAGTGTCGGCGGCAGATACGCAGTATTTT. It specifies CASSLSVAGVSAADTQYF.

The chain carries TRBV10-1 and TRBJ2-1; D is tentatively TRBD1 or TRBD2 (6 bases each). The CDR3 runs to 16 residues. Germline CDR1 and CDR2: WNHNN and SYGVQD (reference sequence). Trimming shortened V by 6 bases and J by 3 bases, and 18 bases separated the two germline ends. CDR3 in DNA: TGCGCCAGCAGCTCAAGGGGGGCATCTTTCTACAATGAGCAGTTCTTC. Protein sequence: CASSSRGASFYNEQFF.

In its sample, this clonotype was seen a few times. The V call is TRBV19, the J call TRBJ2-7; possible D gene TRBD2, 5 bases. This CDR3 spans 15 amino acids. In germline, CDR1 is LNHDA, CDR2 SQIVND (reference sequence). Deletions cut 4 bases from V and 3 bases from J, with 16 bases between. This chain's CDR3 is CASSTPGRENYEQYF. The CDR3 nucleotides read TGTGCCAGTAGTACCCCGGGAAGGGAAAACTACGAGCAGTACTTC.

This clonotype was recorded once. The chain employs TRBV30 and TRBJ2-3; 9 nucleotides agree with TRBD2. This CDR3 spans 14 amino acids. V lost 3 bases to trimming and J lost 6 bases; unmatched junction nucleotides: 7. Germline V lookup: CDR1 GTSNPN, CDR2 SVGIG (reference sequence). The CDR3 bases are TGTGCCTGGAGCCCAGCGGGAGGAGGGGATACGCAGTATTTT. This codes for CAWSPAGGGDTQYF.

This clonotype was detected ten times or more. The chain recombines TRBV12-3 or TRBV12-4 with TRBJ2-1, with TRBD2 matching over 11 bases. CDR3 length equals 16 residues. The V segment lost 7 bases and the J segment 7 bases; nucleotides outside the gene matches: 12. CDR3 residues: CASNPTLAGGPNEQFF. In DNA form, the CDR3 reads TGTGCCAGCAACCCTACCTTAGCGGGAGGGCCAAATGAGCAGTTCTTC.

The chain recombines TRBV20-1 with TRBJ2-2, with 8 bases matching TRBD2. Trimming at V came to 6 bases and at J to 6 bases, leaving 9 bases not matched to a gene. CDR1 and CDR2 from the germline V gene are DFQATT and SNEGSKA (reference sequence). The CDR3 extends over 14 amino acids. As DNA, the CDR3 is TGCAGTGCATCGTTAGCGGGATTAGCCGGGGAGCTGTTTTTT. As protein: CSASLAGLAGELFF.

This clonotype has at least ten counts. The chain employs TRBV24-1 and TRBJ2-7, with D perhaps TRBD1 (6 bases). Trimming left V 3 bases short and J 0 bases short, with 11 bases between. The germline V gene encodes CDR1 KGHDR and CDR2 SFDVKD. The CDR3 is made up of 15 amino acids. CDR3 amino acids: CATSDPRDTSYEQYF. CDR3 DNA: TGTGCCACCAGTGATCCTAGGGACACCTCCTACGAGCAGTACTTC.

V gene TRBV7-3 combines with J gene TRBJ2-3, with D maybe TRBD2 (5 bases). V dropped 2 bases and J dropped 5 bases, with 8 bases sitting between them. CDR3 length: 13 residues. Germline CDR1 SGHTA, CDR2 FQGTGA. CDR3 sequence reads: CASSLLAVDTQYF. The CDR3 nucleotides read TGTGCCAGCAGCTTACTAGCTGTAGATACGCAGTATTTT.